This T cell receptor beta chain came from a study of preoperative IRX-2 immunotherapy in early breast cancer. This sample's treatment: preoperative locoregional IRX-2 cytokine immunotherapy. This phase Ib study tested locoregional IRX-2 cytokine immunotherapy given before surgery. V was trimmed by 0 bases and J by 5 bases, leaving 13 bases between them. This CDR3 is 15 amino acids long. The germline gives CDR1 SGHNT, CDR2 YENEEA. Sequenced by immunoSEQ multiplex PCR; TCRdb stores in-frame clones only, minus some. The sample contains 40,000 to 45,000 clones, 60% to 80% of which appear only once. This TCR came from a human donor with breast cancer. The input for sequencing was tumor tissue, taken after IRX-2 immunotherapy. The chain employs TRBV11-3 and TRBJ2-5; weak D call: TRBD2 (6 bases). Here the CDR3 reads CASSLDGSSVETQYF. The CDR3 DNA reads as TGTGCCAGCAGCTTAGATGGTTCTAGCGTGGAGACCCAGTACTTC.